The 2 T cell receptor beta chains listed next were all sequenced from one sample in a study of Graves' ophthalmopathy and Graves' hyperthyroidism. RNA served as the template for amplifying TCR beta CDR3 regions. First-round RT-PCR with HTBI primers preceded a second-round multiplex PCR. MiXCR, applied by TCRdb to the multiplex PCR reads, yields one record per CDR3 protein. This sample has about 200,000 distinct CDR3 sequences, with approximately 29% found just once. Sequences were obtained from peripheral blood. Receptors originate from a man in his fifties or sixties with Graves' ophthalmopathy.

This clonotype turned up a few times. The chain employs TRBV6-2 or TRBV6-3 and TRBJ1-5; 7 nucleotides align to TRBD1. CDR3 size: 15 residues. V was clipped by 0 bases and J by 5 bases; unmatched bases: 4. The germline gives CDR1 MNHEY, CDR2 SVGEGT. This chain's CDR3 is CASSYSLQGHQPQHF. The CDR3 coding sequence is TGTGCCAGCAGTTACTCGCTACAGGGGCATCAGCCCCAGCATTTT.

This clonotype came up many times. The V call is TRBV7-2, the J call TRBJ1-5, with 9 bases aligning to TRBD1. Germline-derived CDR1 and CDR2 are SGHTA and FQGNSA. Germline trimming cut 4 bases from V and 7 bases from J; bases unmatched to any gene: 5. The CDR3 length is 14 residues. CDR3: CASSYTGGEQPQHF. The CDR3 nucleotides read TGTGCCAGCAGCTATACAGGGGGCGAACAGCCCCAGCATTTT. Complete variable domain (other parts from reference TRBV7-2 and TRBJ1-5): GAGVSQSPSNKVTEKGKDVELRCDPISGHTALYWYRQSLGQGLEFLIYFQGNSAPDKSGLPSDRFSAERTGGSVSTLTIQRTQQEDSAVYLCASSYTGGEQPQHFGDGTRLSIL.